This T cell receptor beta chain was sequenced in a study of control samples from healthy donors and cancer patients. The protocol was immunoSEQ multiplex PCR, while the TCRdb copy is restricted to in-frame clones and leaves out a portion. Of around 89,000 clones listed, approximately 78% were seen once; the top ten hold about 9.8%. V gave up 0 bases and J gave up 7 bases; unmatched junction bases: 0. The CDR3 has 15 residues. Per the germline V gene, CDR1 is SEHNR and CDR2 is FQNEAQ (reference sequence). Sequences were obtained from blood. The rearrangement links TRBV7-9 to TRBJ2-1, with 13 bases lining up with TRBD2. The TCR was taken from a woman aged 60-75 years in good health. Written as DNA, the CDR3 is TGTGCCAGCAGCTTAGCGGGACTAGCGGGGAATGAGCAGTTCTTC. Translated: CASSLAGLAGNEQFF.